This T cell receptor beta chain was found in a study of OX40 agonist ivuxolimab in advanced cancers. Profiled with immunoSEQ multiplex PCR; TCRdb holds only in-frame clones, not every one. This sample has around 53,000 clones; roughly 90% occur once, and the top ten carry 0.5% to 0.65%. CDR1 is MNHNS, CDR2 SASEGT, per germline. Trimming took 6 bases from V and 5 from J; bases not matched to a gene: 9. The CDR3 totals 14 residues. The TCR originated in an adult with an advanced solid tumor such as melanoma, head and neck, liver or kidney cancer. Sequenced material: CD4+ or CD8+ T cells sorted from blood, taken in a trial of the OX40 agonist ivuxolimab. The rearrangement uses TRBV6-1 and TRBJ2-7; TRBD1 aligns across 8 bases. As DNA, the CDR3 is TGTGCCAGCAGGAATCAGGGGGCGCATAACGAGCAGTACTTC. Protein product: CASRNQGAHNEQYF.